The T cell receptor beta chain under discussion was sequenced for a study of preoperative IRX-2 immunotherapy in early breast cancer. Treatment described: preoperative locoregional IRX-2 cytokine immunotherapy. Samples came from a phase Ib trial of preoperative locoregional IRX-2 cytokine immunotherapy. Method: immunoSEQ multiplex PCR; TCRdb's copy keeps in-frame clones and lacks some. The sample holds under 40,000 clones, roughly 91% seen once. Trimming removed 5 bases at V and 5 bases at J, with 12 bases between. CDR3 length equals 13 residues. The table lists this clone with a count of one. The sequencing used tumor tissue, collected after IRX-2 immunotherapy. The chain is built from TRBV7-1 and TRBJ1-1; D possibly corresponds to TRBD1 (5 bases). TRBV7-1 is labeled an ORF, and its function is uncertain. The sequence was obtained from a human donor with breast cancer. Written as DNA, the CDR3 is TGTGCCAGCAGCCGTCCTGGGGGGACTGAAGCTTTCTTT. Amino acids: CASSRPGGTEAFF.